A selection of T cell receptor beta chains follows, all from one sample in a study of blood T cells in healthy people across ages. TCRdb analysed the 5' RACE reads with MiXCR anew, one entry per CDR3 protein. Seen here are around 780,000 distinct CDR3 sequences, roughly three fifths observed once, and the top ten hold around a quarter. The specimen was blood. The receptors here all came from a man aged 40-55 years in good health. Each CDR3 is given with its conserved first and last residue. The order of the fields is J gene, clone size, D gene, V gene, CDR3 length, CDR3 protein, CDR3 DNA. A D gene is named only where the DNA matches it firmly. The size entry is marked missing in some rows and otherwise reads once, few, many or a size class.

j_gene: TRBJ1-1; abundance: .; d_gene: .; v_gene: TRBV11-3; len: 14; CDR3aa: CASSGGTGYTEAFF; CDR3nt: TGTGCCAGCAGCGGGGGGACGGGGTATACTGAAGCTTTCTTT
j_gene: TRBJ1-5; abundance: few; d_gene: TRBD1; v_gene: TRBV28; len: 20; CDR3aa: CASSLLDFAPGQGPAQPQHF; CDR3nt: TGTGCCAGCAGTTTATTGGACTTCGCACCGGGACAGGGGCCGGCTCAGCCCCAGCATTTT
j_gene: TRBJ1-4; abundance: few; d_gene: .; v_gene: TRBV29-1; len: 16; CDR3aa: CSVEEGPRGPNEKLFF; CDR3nt: TGCAGCGTTGAAGAGGGCCCCAGGGGACCTAATGAAAAACTGTTTTTT
j_gene: TRBJ2-3; abundance: .; d_gene: .; v_gene: TRBV4-1; len: 16; CDR3aa: CASSPSGQSRTDTQYF; CDR3nt: TGCGCCAGCAGCCCAAGTGGACAGTCGCGCACAGATACGCAGTATTTT
j_gene: TRBJ1-2; abundance: .; d_gene: .; v_gene: TRBV12-3/TRBV12-4; len: 15; CDR3aa: CASSPRRGFNYGYTF; CDR3nt: TGTGCCAGCAGTCCCCGAAGGGGTTTTAACTATGGCTACACCTTC
j_gene: TRBJ2-1; abundance: few; d_gene: .; v_gene: TRBV29-1; len: 10; CDR3aa: CSVAPAEQFF; CDR3nt: TGCAGCGTTGCCCCGGCGGAGCAGTTCTTC
j_gene: TRBJ2-1; abundance: once; d_gene: TRBD2; v_gene: TRBV12-3/TRBV12-4; len: 15; CDR3aa: CASGKAGGIHNEQFF; CDR3nt: TGTGCCAGCGGTAAAGCGGGAGGGATCCACAATGAGCAGTTCTTC
j_gene: TRBJ1-1; abundance: .; d_gene: TRBD1; v_gene: TRBV3-1; len: 15; CDR3aa: CASSQDVGTGRGAFF; CDR3nt: TGTGCCAGCAGCCAAGACGTAGGGACAGGGAGGGGCGCTTTCTTT
j_gene: TRBJ2-2; abundance: .; d_gene: TRBD2; v_gene: TRBV6-1; len: 15; CDR3aa: CASELGTSGTGELFF; CDR3nt: TGTGCCAGCGAATTAGGGACTAGTGGGACCGGGGAGCTGTTTTTT
j_gene: TRBJ2-3; abundance: .; d_gene: TRBD1; v_gene: TRBV12-3/TRBV12-4; len: 14; CDR3aa: CASSLGDRADMQYF; CDR3nt: TGTGCCAGCAGTTTAGGAGACAGGGCAGATATGCAGTATTTT
j_gene: TRBJ2-5; abundance: .; d_gene: TRBD2; v_gene: TRBV6-1; len: 16; CDR3aa: CASSESASGGVGTQYF; CDR3nt: TGTGCCAGCAGTGAATCGGCTAGCGGGGGGGTCGGGACCCAGTACTTC
j_gene: TRBJ2-1; abundance: .; d_gene: TRBD2; v_gene: TRBV6-5; len: 15; CDR3aa: CASRRLAGSNGEQFF; CDR3nt: TGTGCCAGCAGACGACTAGCGGGGTCTAACGGTGAGCAGTTCTTC
j_gene: TRBJ2-5; abundance: .; d_gene: TRBD1; v_gene: TRBV9; len: 16; CDR3aa: CASSRGDRGTQETQYF; CDR3nt: TGTGCCAGCAGCAGAGGGGACAGGGGGACTCAAGAGACCCAGTACTTC